This TCR beta chain came from a study of CD4 T cells in relation to SARS-CoV-2 and coronaviruses. To note about this clone: Antigen: not known.

Unexposed donor CD4+ T cells date from about 2011-2018, before the COVID-19 pandemic. Naive and memory CD4+ T cells came from enriched cryopreserved PBMCs. CDR3 length equals 15 residues. V was clipped by 5 bases and J by 3 bases, with 14 bases between them. Germline assignment: CDR1 LNHDA and CDR2 SQIVND (reference sequence). Deep TCR-beta sequencing used DNA from uncultured naive and memory CD4+ T cells. Only in-frame clones appear in the TCRdb table, and some are missing; sequencing was by immunoSEQ multiplex PCR. The sample has some 65,000 clones, 80% to 90% seen once; the top ten hold around 1.5%. Notes on the study in general: The cross-reactivity analysis covered only spike protein, not other viral proteins. The assay detects memory recall responses, not culture-primed primary responses.

Sample: memory CD4+ T cells from PBMCs. The TCR comes from a human donor in good health. V gene TRBV19 combines with J gene TRBJ1-5, with D possibly TRBD1 on 5 matching bases. This CDR3 reads CASSGQGRANQPQHF. In DNA form, the CDR3 reads TGTGCCAGTAGTGGGCAAGGCAGGGCCAATCAGCCCCAGCATTTT.